These 5 T cell receptor beta chains share one sample of origin, sequenced in a study of Tregs in tolerant kidney transplant recipients (dated by TCRdb to between 2019 and 2020). The library relied on the immunoSEQ multiplex PCR assay. Drawn from immuneACCESS, this table holds only the in-frame rearrangements with V and J called that TCRdb kept. Clones are partly lost; checked studies trace under half to an unresolved V gene and leave the rest unexplained. This sample has 50,000 to 55,000 clones in its table, and about 91% of those were observed once. The ten largest clones capture approximately 16% of the sample. Related donors were used in the transplants with nonmyeloablative bone marrow transplantation, and mixed chimerism was transient in the human trials. The specimen comprised CD8+ T cells from blood (PBMCs), sampled 24 months after the transplant. The receptors shown here come from a human patient who received a combined kidney and bone marrow transplant. Some T cells may derive from the graft donor when a transplant has been performed.

This sequence joins TRBV12-5 and TRBJ2-1; 7 positions match TRBD1. Unmatched junction bases numbered 2, after V lost 3 bases and J lost 3 bases. The CDR3 is 14 amino acids. Germline-derived CDR1 and CDR2 are LGHNT and FRNRAP. CDR3 amino acids: CASGLGTVYNEQFF. CDR3 in DNA: TGTGCTAGTGGTTTAGGGACAGTCTACAATGAGCAGTTCTTC.

The CDR3 region is CASSLAGDRFNYGYTF. The DNA for the CDR3 is TGTGCCAGCAGCTTAGCGGGGGACAGGTTTAACTATGGCTACACCTTC. V is TRBV7-8 and J is TRBJ1-2, with 8 bases fitting TRBD1. The germline CDR1 and CDR2 sequences are SGHVS and FQNEAQ. This CDR3 is 16 amino acids long. V dropped 0 bases and J dropped 1; count of bases not matched to a gene: 4.

The genes are TRBV7-9 and TRBJ1-2; the match to TRBD1 covers 7 bases. The V gene's germline CDR1 is SEHNR and CDR2 FQNEAQ (reference sequence). Germline trimming cut 4 bases from V and 5 bases from J; bases unmatched to any gene: 7. This CDR3 is 14 amino acids long. Written as DNA, the CDR3 is TGTGCCAGCAGCTCATTCTCAGGGGGTTATGGCTACACCTTC. It is translated as CASSSFSGGYGYTF.

The CDR3 is CASSVADSSYNEQFF. CDR3 DNA sequence: TGTGCCAGCAGCGTAGCGGACAGCTCCTACAATGAGCAGTTCTTC. The rearrangement links TRBV9 to TRBJ2-1; D is possibly TRBD1 (6 bases). The CDR3 runs 15 residues. Trimming pared 0 bases from V and 0 bases from J, leaving 7 bases between. Germline V CDR1 and CDR2: SGDLS, YYNGEE. Supplemented by reference TRBV9 and TRBJ2-1, the full variable domain reads DSGVTQTPKHLITATGQRVTLRCSPRSGDLSVYWYQQSLDQGLQFLIQYYNGEERAKGNILERFSAQQFPDLHSELNLSSLELGDSALYFCASSVADSSYNEQFFGPGTRLTVL.

This clone was seen a few times. V and J are TRBV27 and TRBJ1-5; D is possibly TRBD1 (5 bases). Germline V lookup: CDR1 MNHEY, CDR2 SMNVEV (reference sequence). V lost 0 bases and J lost 5, with 14 bases in between. The CDR3 has 16 amino acids. The DNA of the CDR3 is TGTGCCAGCAGTTTATCGATAGGGGAGGCATATCAGCCCCAGCATTTT. It encodes CASSLSIGEAYQPQHF.